In its sample, the clone carrying this T cell receptor beta chain was seen a few times. The antigen remains undetermined. MiXCR was run by TCRdb on the RT-PCR reads, yielding one entry per CDR3 protein. The sample shows approximately 730,000 distinct CDR3 sequences, approximately 14% of them seen only once. CDR3 length: 15 amino acids. Germline values: CDR1 SGHTA, CDR2 FQGTGA. V was shortened by 0 bases and J by 7 bases, with 15 bases between the two germline ends. This record belongs to a study of response to subunit inactivated influenza vaccine. Findings and limits, study-wide: Each seasonal flu vaccination may recruit only limited new T cells, authors suggested.

Specimen: PBMCs from blood, collected roughly 2 weeks before vaccination. The sequence derives from a man in his fifties who received an inactivated influenza vaccine. This chain joins TRBV7-3 and TRBJ1-1; D is perhaps TRBD1 (6 bases). CDR3 protein: CASSLTVVGTSEAFF. The CDR3 bases are TGTGCCAGCAGCTTAACGGTCGTCGGGACAAGTGAAGCTTTCTTT.